Shown below are 14 T cell receptor beta chains from a single sample sequenced in a study of blood T cell repertoires in COVID-19. Libraries were prepared by immunoSEQ multiplex PCR; TCRdb keeps only in-frame clonotypes and omits some of them. Among roughly 45,000 clones listed, about 88% were seen once. The sequenced material came from peripheral blood. These receptors came from a man in his fifties or sixties with active COVID-19.

The chain combines TRBV27 with TRBJ2-7, with a weak D call TRBD1 (6 bases). The CDR3 runs to 14 residues. The germline gives CDR1 MNHEY, CDR2 SMNVEV (reference sequence). V was cut by 5 bases and J by 0 bases, with 11 bases left in between. The CDR3 protein is CASSIAGASYEQYF. DNA of the CDR3: TGTGCCAGCAGTATAGCAGGGGCCTCCTACGAGCAGTACTTC.

The rearrangement links TRBV9 to TRBJ1-1; D is perhaps TRBD1 (6 bases). CDR3 length: 14 residues. Trimming stripped 4 bases from V and 0 bases from J, with 10 bases between. The germline gives CDR1 SGDLS, CDR2 YYNGEE. The CDR3 nucleotides are TGTGCCAGCAGCCCGCGGACAGTGAACACTGAAGCTTTCTTT. Translation: CASSPRTVNTEAFF.

J is TRBJ2-7 and V is TRBV4-1; a weak D match, TRBD1 (7 bases). Per the germline V gene, CDR1 is MGHRA and CDR2 is YSYEKL. The germline V and J ends were trimmed by 2 bases and 5 bases, with 16 bases remaining between them. The CDR3 runs to 15 residues. In DNA, the CDR3 is TGCGCCAGCAGCCAACACAACAGGGGAGGCGACGAGCAGTACTTC. Residues: CASSQHNRGGDEQYF.

The J gene is TRBJ1-5, the V gene TRBV28, with 7 bases matching TRBD1. Germline-derived CDR1 and CDR2 are MDHEN and SYDVKM. This CDR3 region has 14 residues. The V segment lost 2 bases and the J segment 7 bases; nucleotides outside the gene matches: 5. DNA for the CDR3: TGTGCCAGCAGTTTAGGACAGGAGAGGCAGCCCCAGCATTTT. It specifies CASSLGQERQPQHF.

V is TRBV5-1 and J is TRBJ1-2; D is possibly TRBD1 (5 bases). Germline V gives CDR1 SGHRS, CDR2 YFSETQ. Trimming left V 0 bases short and J 4 bases short, with 10 bases between. This CDR3 contains 14 residues. The CDR3 region is CASSLERGPYGYTF. CDR3 coding DNA: TGCGCCAGCAGCTTGGAGCGGGGCCCCTATGGCTACACCTTC. Full variable domain (missing parts from reference TRBV5-1 and TRBJ1-2): KAGVTQTPRYLIKTRGQQVTLSCSPISGHRSVSWYQQTPGQGLQFLFEYFSETQRNKGNFPGRFSGRQFSNSRSEMNVSTLELGDSALYLCASSLERGPYGYTFGSGTRLTVV.

The chain uses TRBV10-2 and TRBJ2-2; the D gene is possibly TRBD2 (5 bases). Per germline, CDR1 WSHSY and CDR2 SAAADI. V was clipped by 3 bases and J by 6 bases, with 8 bases between them. This CDR3 has 13 residues. CDR3 residues: CASSELGSGELFF. DNA of the CDR3: TGCGCCAGCAGTGAACTAGGCTCCGGGGAGCTGTTTTTT.

The V call is TRBV4-1, the J call TRBJ1-1; 10 bases match TRBD1. The CDR3 is 15 amino acids. V was pared by 2 bases and J by 6 bases, with 6 bases of the junction left unmatched. CDR1 and CDR2 from the germline V gene are MGHRA and YSYEKL. In DNA form, the CDR3 reads TGCGCCAGCAGCCAAATGACAGGGGGCAGCGCTGAAGCTTTCTTT. It codes for CASSQMTGGSAEAFF.

This sequence joins TRBV7-6 and TRBJ2-1; a weak D match, TRBD1 (5 bases). Trimming removed 0 bases at V and 8 bases at J, with 20 bases between. Per germline, CDR1 SGHVS and CDR2 FNYEAQ. The CDR3 is 17 amino acids. CDR3 nucleotide sequence: TGTGCCAGCAGCTTAGCGGGGCGACAGATGTTTGGCGATGAGCAGTTCTTC. Its protein is CASSLAGRQMFGDEQFF.

The chain recombines TRBV19 with TRBJ2-2; D remains unclear. The CDR3 sequence is 13 residues long. The V gene's germline CDR1 is LNHDA and CDR2 SQIVND (reference sequence). V was shortened by 0 bases and J by 9 bases, with 8 bases between the two germline ends. CDR3 protein: CASSIDPWRELFF. Written as DNA, the CDR3 is TGTGCCAGTAGTATAGATCCCTGGCGGGAGCTGTTTTTT. The full variable domain, its missing parts supplied by reference TRBV19 and TRBJ2-2, is DGGITQSPKYLFRKEGQNVTLSCEQNLNHDAMYWYRQDPGQGLRLIYYSQIVNDFQKGDIAEGYSVSREKKESFPLTVTSAQKNPTAFYLCASSIDPWRELFFGEGSRLTVL.

The V and J genes are TRBV28 and TRBJ1-1; D is undetermined. Trimming stripped 11 bases from V and 0 bases from J, with 10 bases between. The CDR3 covers 12 residues. Germline-derived CDR1 and CDR2 are MDHEN and SYDVKM. The CDR3 sequence: CAAIDLNTEAFF. The CDR3 bases are TGTGCCGCAATAGATCTGAACACTGAAGCTTTCTTT. The full variable domain, completed using reference TRBV28 and TRBJ1-1, is DVKVTQSSRYLVKRTGEKVFLECVQDMDHENMFWYRQDPGLGLRLIYFSYDVKMKEKGDIPEGYSVSREKKERFSLILESASTNQTSMYLCAAIDLNTEAFFGQGTRLTVV.

The CDR3 reads CASSSPPERDNSYEQYF. The CDR3 DNA reads as TGTGCCAGCAGCTCTCCGCCAGAAAGGGACAACTCCTACGAGCAGTACTTC. This chain joins TRBV7-8 and TRBJ2-7, with TRBD1 as a possible D gene (6 bases). The CDR3 consists of 17 residues. V dropped 4 bases and J dropped 0 bases, with 19 bases sitting between them. CDR1 and CDR2 from the germline V gene are SGHVS and FQNEAQ.

The rearrangement links TRBV14 to TRBJ1-1; D is unresolved. The CDR3 has 11 amino acids. Trimming pared 1 base from V and 7 bases from J, leaving 4 bases between. Germline CDR1 is SGHDN and CDR2 is FVKESK. CDR3 sequence reads: CASSQASEAFF. The CDR3 region has the DNA TGTGCCAGCAGCCAAGCCAGTGAAGCTTTCTTT. The entire variable domain, with the rest obtained from reference TRBV14 and TRBJ1-1, is as follows: EAGVTQFPSHSVIEKGQTVTLRCDPISGHDNLYWYRRVMGKEIKFLLHFVKESKQDESGMPNNRFLAERTGGTYSTLKVQPAELEDSGVYFCASSQASEAFFGQGTRLTVV.

This rearrangement joins TRBV7-9 to TRBJ2-1; tentative D call: TRBD1 (6 bases). Germline V CDR1 and CDR2: SEHNR, FQNEAQ (reference sequence). This CDR3 has 15 residues. Trimming took off 5 bases at V and 4 bases at J, with 15 bases between the two ends. In DNA form, the CDR3 reads TGTGCCAGCAGCAAACAGGGAGCTTTGTACAATGAGCAGTTCTTC. This codes for CASSKQGALYNEQFF. Variable domain in full (rest from reference TRBV7-9 and TRBJ2-1): DTGVSQNPRHKITKRGQNVTFRCDPISEHNRLYWYRQTLGQGPEFLTYFQNEAQLEKSRLLSDRFSAERPKGSFSTLEIQRTEQGDSAMYLCASSKQGALYNEQFFGPGTRLTVL.

This chain uses TRBV11-2 with TRBJ1-2; TRBD1 aligns across 8 bases. The V gene end was trimmed by 5 bases and the J gene end by 6 bases; junction bases not matched to a gene: 11. The V gene's germline CDR1 is SGHAT and CDR2 FQNNGV. The CDR3 has 15 residues. CDR3 in DNA: TGTGCCAGCAGCCCTCGGACAGGGAACGTACATGGCTACACCTTC. Encoded protein: CASSPRTGNVHGYTF.